This TCR beta chain is drawn from a study of early T cells in non-severe SARS-CoV-2 infection. The overall study: Chains were not paired, and sequencing was done on bulk RNA from unsorted whole blood.

TCRdb processed the 5' RACE reads anew with MiXCR; each CDR3 protein has one entry. The sample consists of approximately 22,000 distinct CDR3 sequences, more than 4.5% of them appearing once. V shed 2 bases and J shed 0 bases, with 2 bases lying between them. CDR1 is MNHNY, CDR2 SVGAGI, per germline (reference sequence). This CDR3 comprises 14 residues. The receptor's source is an adult who was a healthcare worker with PCR-confirmed SARS-CoV-2 infection or an uninfected control (not recorded which). What was sequenced was whole blood. This sequence joins TRBV6-6 and TRBJ2-6; D unresolved. The CDR3 here is CASSYDSGANVLTF. As DNA, the CDR3 is TGTGCCAGCAGTTACGACTCTGGGGCCAACGTCCTGACTTTC.